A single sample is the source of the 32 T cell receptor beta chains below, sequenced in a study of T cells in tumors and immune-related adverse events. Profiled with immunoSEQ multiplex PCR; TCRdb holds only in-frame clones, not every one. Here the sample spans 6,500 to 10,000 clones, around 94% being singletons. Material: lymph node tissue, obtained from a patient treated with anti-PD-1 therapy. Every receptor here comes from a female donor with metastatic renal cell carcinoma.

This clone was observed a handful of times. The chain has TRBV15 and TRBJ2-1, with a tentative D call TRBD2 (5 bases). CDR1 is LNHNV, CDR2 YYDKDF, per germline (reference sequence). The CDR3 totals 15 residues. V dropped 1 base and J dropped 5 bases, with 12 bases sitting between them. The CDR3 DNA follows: TGTGCCACCAGCAGAGGGGAGTTCCTAAACAATGAGCAGTTCTTC. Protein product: CATSRGEFLNNEQFF.

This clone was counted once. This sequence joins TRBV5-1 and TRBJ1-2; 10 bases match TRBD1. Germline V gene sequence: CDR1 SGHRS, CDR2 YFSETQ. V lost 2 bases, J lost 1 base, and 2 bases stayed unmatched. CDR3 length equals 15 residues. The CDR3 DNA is TGCGCCAGCAGCTTAGGGGACAGGGGTAACTATGGCTACACCTTC. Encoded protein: CASSLGDRGNYGYTF.

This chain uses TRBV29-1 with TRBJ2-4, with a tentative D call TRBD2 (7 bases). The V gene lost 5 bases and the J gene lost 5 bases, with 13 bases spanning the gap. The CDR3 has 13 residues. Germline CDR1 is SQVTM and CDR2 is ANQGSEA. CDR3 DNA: TGCAGCGTTCCGGCGGGGGCGGAAAACATTCAGTACTTC. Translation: CSVPAGAENIQYF.

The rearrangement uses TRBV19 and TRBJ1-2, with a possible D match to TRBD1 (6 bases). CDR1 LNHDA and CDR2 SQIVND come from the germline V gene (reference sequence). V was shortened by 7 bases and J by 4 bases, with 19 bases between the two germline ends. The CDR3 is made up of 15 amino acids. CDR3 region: CASNYPRGSSYGYTF. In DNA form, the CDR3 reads TGTGCCAGTAACTACCCAAGGGGGTCGAGCTATGGCTACACCTTC. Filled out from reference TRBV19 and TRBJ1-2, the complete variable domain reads DGGITQSPKYLFRKEGQNVTLSCEQNLNHDAMYWYRQDPGQGLRLIYYSQIVNDFQKGDIAEGYSVSREKKESFPLTVTSAQKNPTAFYLCASNYPRGSSYGYTFGSGTRLTVV.

The chain's CDR3 is CASSPKTRLNEKLFF. For the CDR3, the DNA is TGTGCCAGCAGCCCCAAGACCCGTCTAAATGAAAAACTGTTTTTT. The rearrangement links TRBV7-9 to TRBJ1-4; D is unclear. The CDR3 consists of 15 residues. Germline V lookup: CDR1 SEHNR, CDR2 FQNEAQ (reference sequence). V was shortened by 5 bases and J by 5 bases, with 15 bases between the two germline ends.

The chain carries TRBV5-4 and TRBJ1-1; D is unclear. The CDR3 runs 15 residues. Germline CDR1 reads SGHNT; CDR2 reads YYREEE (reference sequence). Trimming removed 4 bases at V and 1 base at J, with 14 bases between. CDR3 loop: CASSLRTGRNTEAFF. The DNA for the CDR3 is TGTGCCAGCAGCCTTCGGACCGGGAGGAACACTGAAGCTTTCTTT.

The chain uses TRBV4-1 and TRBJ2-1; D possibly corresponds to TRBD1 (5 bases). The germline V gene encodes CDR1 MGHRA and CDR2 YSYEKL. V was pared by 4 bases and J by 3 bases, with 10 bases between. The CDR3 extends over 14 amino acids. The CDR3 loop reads CASSLRARYNEQFF. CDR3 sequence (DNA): TGCGCCAGCAGCCTCAGGGCCCGCTACAATGAGCAGTTCTTC.

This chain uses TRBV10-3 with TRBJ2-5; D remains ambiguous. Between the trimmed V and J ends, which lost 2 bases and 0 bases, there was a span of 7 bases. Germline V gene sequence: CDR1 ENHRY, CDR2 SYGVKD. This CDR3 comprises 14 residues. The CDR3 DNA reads TGTGCCATCAGTGAGAACAGACACCAAGAGACCCAGTACTTC. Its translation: CAISENRHQETQYF.

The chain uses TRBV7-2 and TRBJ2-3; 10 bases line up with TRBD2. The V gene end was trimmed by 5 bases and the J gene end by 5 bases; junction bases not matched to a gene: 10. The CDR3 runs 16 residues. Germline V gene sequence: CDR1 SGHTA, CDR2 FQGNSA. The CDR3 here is CASSRSGGAEGDTQYF. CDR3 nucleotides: TGTGCCAGCAGCAGAAGCGGGGGGGCCGAGGGAGATACGCAGTATTTT.

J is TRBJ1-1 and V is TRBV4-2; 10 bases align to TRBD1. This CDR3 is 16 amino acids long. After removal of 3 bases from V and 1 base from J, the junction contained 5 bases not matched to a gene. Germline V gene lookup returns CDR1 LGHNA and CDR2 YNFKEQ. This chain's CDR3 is CASSHLDRGGNTEAFF. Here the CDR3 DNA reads TGTGCCAGCAGCCATCTGGACAGGGGGGGGAACACTGAAGCTTTCTTT.

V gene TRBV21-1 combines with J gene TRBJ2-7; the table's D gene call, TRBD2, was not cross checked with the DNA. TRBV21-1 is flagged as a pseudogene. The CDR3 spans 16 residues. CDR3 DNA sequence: TGTGCCAGCAGCAAAACCCCCGGGACTCTCTCCTACGAGCAGTACTTC. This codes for CASSKTPGTLSYEQYF.

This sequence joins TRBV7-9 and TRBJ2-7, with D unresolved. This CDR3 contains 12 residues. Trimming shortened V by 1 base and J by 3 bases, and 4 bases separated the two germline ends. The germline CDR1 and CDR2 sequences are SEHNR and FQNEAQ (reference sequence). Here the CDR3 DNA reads TGTGCCAGCAGCTTAGGCCGCTACGAGCAGTACTTC. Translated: CASSLGRYEQYF.

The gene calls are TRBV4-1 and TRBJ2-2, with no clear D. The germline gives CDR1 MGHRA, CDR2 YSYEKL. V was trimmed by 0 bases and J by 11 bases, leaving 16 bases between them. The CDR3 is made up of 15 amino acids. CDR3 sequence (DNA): TGCGCCAGCAGCCAAGAGGCCGGAACTATCGGCGAGCTGTTTTTT. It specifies CASSQEAGTIGELFF.

The CDR3 here is CASSQEVVAGGLNEQFF. The CDR3 DNA is TGCGCCAGCAGCCAAGAAGTGGTAGCGGGGGGTCTCAATGAGCAGTTCTTC. The chain couples TRBV4-3 to TRBJ2-1, with 10 bases lining up with TRBD2. V gave up 0 bases and J gave up 6 bases; unmatched junction bases: 8. The CDR3 spans 17 residues. The V gene's germline CDR1 is LGHNA and CDR2 YSLEER.

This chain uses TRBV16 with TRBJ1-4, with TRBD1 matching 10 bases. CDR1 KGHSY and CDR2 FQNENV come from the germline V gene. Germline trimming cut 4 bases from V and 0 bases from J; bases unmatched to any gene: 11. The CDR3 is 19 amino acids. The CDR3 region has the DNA TGTGCCAGCAGCCCACTCCGGGACAGGGGTCCCACAACTAATGAAAAACTGTTTTTT. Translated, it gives CASSPLRDRGPTTNEKLFF. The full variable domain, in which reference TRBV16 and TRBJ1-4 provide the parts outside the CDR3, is GEEVAQTPKHLVRGEGQKAKLYCAPIKGHSYVFWYQQVLKNEFKFLISFQNENVFDETGMPKERFSAKCLPNSPCSLEIQATKLEDSAVYFCASSPLRDRGPTTNEKLFFGSGTQLSVL.

The CDR3 DNA sequence: TGTGCCTGGAGTTTGCTTTCCTACGAGCAGTACTTC. Translation: CAWSLLSYEQYF. This chain joins TRBV30 and TRBJ2-7, with unresolved D. CDR3 length: 12 residues. V was trimmed by 2 bases and J by 1 base, leaving 6 bases between them. Germline CDR1 is GTSNPN and CDR2 is SVGIG (reference sequence).

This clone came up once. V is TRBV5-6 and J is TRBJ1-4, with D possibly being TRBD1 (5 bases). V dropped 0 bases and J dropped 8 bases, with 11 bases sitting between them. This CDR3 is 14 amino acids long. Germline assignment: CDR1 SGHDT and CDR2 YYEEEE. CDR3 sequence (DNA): TGTGCCAGCAGCTTGGAGCAGGGTGGAGAAAAACTGTTTTTT. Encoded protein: CASSLEQGGEKLFF.

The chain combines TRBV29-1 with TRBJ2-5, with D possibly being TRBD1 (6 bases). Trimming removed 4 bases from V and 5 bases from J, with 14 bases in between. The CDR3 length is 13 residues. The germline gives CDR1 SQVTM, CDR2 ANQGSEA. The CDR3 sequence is CSVVTGFRETQYF. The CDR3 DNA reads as TGCAGCGTTGTTACAGGGTTCCGGGAGACCCAGTACTTC.

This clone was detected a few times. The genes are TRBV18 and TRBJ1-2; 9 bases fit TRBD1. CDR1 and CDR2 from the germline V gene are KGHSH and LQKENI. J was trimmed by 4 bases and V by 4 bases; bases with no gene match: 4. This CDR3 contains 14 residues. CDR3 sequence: CASSLGQGGYGYTF. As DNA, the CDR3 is TGTGCCAGCTCACTGGGACAGGGAGGCTATGGCTACACCTTC.

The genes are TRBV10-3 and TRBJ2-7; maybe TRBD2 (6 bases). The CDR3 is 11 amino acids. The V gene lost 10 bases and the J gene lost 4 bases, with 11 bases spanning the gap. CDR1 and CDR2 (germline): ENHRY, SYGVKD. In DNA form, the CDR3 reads TGTGCCACCGGGACTCAATACGAGCAGTACTTC. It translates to CATGTQYEQYF.

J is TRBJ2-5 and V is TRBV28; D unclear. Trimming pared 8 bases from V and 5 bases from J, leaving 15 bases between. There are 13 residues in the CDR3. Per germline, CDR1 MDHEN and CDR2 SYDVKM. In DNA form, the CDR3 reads TGTGCCAGCCGTCAAGCCTTATTGGAGACCCAGTACTTC. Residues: CASRQALLETQYF.

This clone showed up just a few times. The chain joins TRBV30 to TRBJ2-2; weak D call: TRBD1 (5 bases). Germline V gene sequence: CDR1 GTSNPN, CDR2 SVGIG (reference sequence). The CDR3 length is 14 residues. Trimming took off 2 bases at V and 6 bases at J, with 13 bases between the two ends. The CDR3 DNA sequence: TGTGCCTGGAGTCTTCAGGGTGTAGCCGGGGAGCTGTTTTTT. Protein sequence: CAWSLQGVAGELFF. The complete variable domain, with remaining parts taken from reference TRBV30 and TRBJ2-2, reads SQTIHQWPATLVQPVGSPLSLECTVEGTSNPNLYWYRQAAGRGLQLLFYSVGIGQISSEVPQNLSASRPQDRQFILSSKKLLLSDSGFYLCAWSLQGVAGELFFGEGSRLTVL.

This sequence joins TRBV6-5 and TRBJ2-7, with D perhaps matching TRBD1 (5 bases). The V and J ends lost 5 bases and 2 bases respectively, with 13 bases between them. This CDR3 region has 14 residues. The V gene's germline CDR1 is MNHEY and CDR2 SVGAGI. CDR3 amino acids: CASSQTAPAYEQYF. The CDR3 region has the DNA TGTGCCAGCAGTCAGACAGCACCAGCCTACGAGCAGTACTTC.

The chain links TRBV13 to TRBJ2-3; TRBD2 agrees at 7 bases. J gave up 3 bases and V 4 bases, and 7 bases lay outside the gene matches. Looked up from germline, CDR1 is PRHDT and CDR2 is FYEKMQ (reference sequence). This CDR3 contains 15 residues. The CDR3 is CASSSKRDTTDTQYF. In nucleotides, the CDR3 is TGTGCCAGCAGCTCGAAGCGGGATACGACAGATACGCAGTATTTT.

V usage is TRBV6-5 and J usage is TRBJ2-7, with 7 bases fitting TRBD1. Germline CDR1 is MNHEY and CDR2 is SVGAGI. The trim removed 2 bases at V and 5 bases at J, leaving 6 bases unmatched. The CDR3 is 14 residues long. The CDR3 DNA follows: TGTGCCAGCAGTTACACCTACAGGGGTAACGAGCAGTACTTC. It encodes CASSYTYRGNEQYF.

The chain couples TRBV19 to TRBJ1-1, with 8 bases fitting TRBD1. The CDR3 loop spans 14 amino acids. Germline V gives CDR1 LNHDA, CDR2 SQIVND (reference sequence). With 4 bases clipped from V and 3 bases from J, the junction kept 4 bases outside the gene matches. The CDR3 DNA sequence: TGTGCCAGTAGTAAGGACAGGGAGTACACTGAAGCTTTCTTT. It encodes CASSKDREYTEAFF.

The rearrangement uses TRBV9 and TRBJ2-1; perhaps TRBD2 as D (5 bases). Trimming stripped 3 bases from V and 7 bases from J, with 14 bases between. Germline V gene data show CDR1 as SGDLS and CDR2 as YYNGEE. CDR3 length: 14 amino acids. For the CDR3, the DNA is TGTGCCAGCAGCGCTAGCCCCCGGTCGAATGAGCAGTTCTTC. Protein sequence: CASSASPRSNEQFF.

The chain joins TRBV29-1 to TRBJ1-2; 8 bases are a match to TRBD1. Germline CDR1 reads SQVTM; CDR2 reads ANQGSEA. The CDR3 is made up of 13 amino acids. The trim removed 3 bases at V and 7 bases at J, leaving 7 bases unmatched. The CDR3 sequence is CSVEPTGAIGYTF. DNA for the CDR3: TGCAGCGTTGAGCCGACAGGGGCTATTGGCTACACCTTC.

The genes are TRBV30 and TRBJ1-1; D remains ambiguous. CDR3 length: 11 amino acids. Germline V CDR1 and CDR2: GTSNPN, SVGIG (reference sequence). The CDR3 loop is CAFGRITEAFF. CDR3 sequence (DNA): TGTGCTTTCGGACGGATCACTGAAGCTTTCTTT.

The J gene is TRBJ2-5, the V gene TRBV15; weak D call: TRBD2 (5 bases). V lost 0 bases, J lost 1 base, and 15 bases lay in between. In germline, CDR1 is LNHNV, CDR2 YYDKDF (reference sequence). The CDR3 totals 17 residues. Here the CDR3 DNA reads TGTGCCACCAGCAGAGATAAAGGAGGTCAACTCCAAGAGACCCAGTACTTC. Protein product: CATSRDKGGQLQETQYF.

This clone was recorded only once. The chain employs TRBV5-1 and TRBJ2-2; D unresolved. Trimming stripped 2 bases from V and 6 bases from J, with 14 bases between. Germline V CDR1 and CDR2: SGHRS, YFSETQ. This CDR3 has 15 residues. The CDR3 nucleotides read TGCGCCAGCAGCTTCAGGACGGATTCGCCCGGGGAGCTGTTTTTT. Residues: CASSFRTDSPGELFF. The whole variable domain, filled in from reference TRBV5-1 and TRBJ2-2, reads KAGVTQTPRYLIKTRGQQVTLSCSPISGHRSVSWYQQTPGQGLQFLFEYFSETQRNKGNFPGRFSGRQFSNSRSEMNVSTLELGDSALYLCASSFRTDSPGELFFGEGSRLTVL.

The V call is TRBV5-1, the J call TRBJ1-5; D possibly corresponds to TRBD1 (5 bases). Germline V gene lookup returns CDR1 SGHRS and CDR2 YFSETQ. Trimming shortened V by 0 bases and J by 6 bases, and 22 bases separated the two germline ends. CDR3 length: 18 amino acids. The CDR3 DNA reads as TGCGCCAGCAGCTTGGGCCCACTGGGGGACCCCGCAGCTCAGCCCCAGCATTTT. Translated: CASSLGPLGDPAAQPQHF. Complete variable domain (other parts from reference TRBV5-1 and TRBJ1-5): KAGVTQTPRYLIKTRGQQVTLSCSPISGHRSVSWYQQTPGQGLQFLFEYFSETQRNKGNFPGRFSGRQFSNSRSEMNVSTLELGDSALYLCASSLGPLGDPAAQPQHFGDGTRLSIL.